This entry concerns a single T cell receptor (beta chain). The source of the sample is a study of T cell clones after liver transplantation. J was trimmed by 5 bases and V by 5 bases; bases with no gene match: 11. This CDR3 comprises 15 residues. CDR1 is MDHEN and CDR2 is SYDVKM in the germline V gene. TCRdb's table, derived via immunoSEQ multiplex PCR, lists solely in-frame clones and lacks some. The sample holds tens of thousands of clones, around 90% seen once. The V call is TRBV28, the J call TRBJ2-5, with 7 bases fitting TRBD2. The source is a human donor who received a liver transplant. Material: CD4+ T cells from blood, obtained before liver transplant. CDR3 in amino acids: CASSARPPGRETQYF. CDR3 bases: TGTGCCAGCAGTGCCCGGCCCCCCGGGAGGGAGACCCAGTACTTC. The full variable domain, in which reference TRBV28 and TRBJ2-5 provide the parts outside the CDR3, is DVKVTQSSRYLVKRTGEKVFLECVQDMDHENMFWYRQDPGLGLRLIYFSYDVKMKEKGDIPEGYSVSREKKERFSLILESASTNQTSMYLCASSARPPGRETQYFGPGTRLLVL.